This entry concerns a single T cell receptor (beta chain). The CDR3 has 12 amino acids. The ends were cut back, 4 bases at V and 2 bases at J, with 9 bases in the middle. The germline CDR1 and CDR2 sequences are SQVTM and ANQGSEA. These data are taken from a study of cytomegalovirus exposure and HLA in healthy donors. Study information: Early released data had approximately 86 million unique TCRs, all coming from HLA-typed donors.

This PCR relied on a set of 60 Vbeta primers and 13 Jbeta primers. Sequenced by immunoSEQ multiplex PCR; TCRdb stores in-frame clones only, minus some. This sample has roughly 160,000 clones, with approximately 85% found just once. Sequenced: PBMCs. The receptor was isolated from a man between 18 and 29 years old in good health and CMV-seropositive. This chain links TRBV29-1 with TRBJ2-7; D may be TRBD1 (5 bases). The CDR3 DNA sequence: TGCAGCGTTGGAGGCAGGGCCTACGAGCAGTACTTC. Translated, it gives CSVGGRAYEQYF.